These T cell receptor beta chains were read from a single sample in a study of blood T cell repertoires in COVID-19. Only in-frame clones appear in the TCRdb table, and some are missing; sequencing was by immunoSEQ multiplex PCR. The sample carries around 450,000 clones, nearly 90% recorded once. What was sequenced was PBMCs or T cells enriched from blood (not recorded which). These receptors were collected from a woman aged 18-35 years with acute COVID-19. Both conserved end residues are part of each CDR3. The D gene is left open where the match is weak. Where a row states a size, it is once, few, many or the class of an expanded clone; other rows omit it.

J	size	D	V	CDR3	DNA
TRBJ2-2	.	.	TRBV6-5	CASSYRGGELFF	TGTGCCAGCAGTTACAGGGGCGGGGAGCTGTTTTTT
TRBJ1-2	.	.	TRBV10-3	CAISESTTANYGYTF	TGTGCCATCAGTGAGTCGACAACAGCTAACTATGGCTACACCTTC
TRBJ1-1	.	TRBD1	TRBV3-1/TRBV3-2	CASSPEDRDTTEAFF	TGTGCCAGCAGCCCTGAGGACAGGGATACGACTGAAGCTTTCTTT
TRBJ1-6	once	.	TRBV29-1	CSVRQHYNSPLHF	TGCAGCGTCAGACAGCACTATAATTCACCCCTCCACTTT
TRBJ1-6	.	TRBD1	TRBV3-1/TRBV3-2	CASSQGTGYFGSPLHF	TGTGCCAGCAGCCAAGGGACAGGGTATTTTGGTTCACCCCTCCACTTT
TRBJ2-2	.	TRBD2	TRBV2	CASNPGLAGGYTGELFF	TGTGCCAGCAACCCGGGACTAGCGGGAGGTTACACCGGGGAGCTGTTTTTT
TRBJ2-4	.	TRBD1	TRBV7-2	CASSSTRAGGKNIQYF	TGTGCCAGCAGCTCCACGCGGGCAGGGGGTAAAAACATTCAGTACTTC
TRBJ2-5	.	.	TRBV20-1	CSASSVLEQETQYF	TGCAGTGCTAGTTCTGTACTCGAACAAGAGACCCAGTACTTC
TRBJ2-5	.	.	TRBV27	CASRQGVETQYF	TGTGCCAGCAGACAGGGTGTGGAGACCCAGTACTTC
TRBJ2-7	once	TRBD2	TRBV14	CASSPGVAGDYEQYF	TGTGCCAGCAGCCCCGGGGTAGCGGGGGACTACGAGCAGTACTTC
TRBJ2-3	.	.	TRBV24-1	CATSVYADTQYF	TGTGCCACCAGTGTCTATGCAGATACGCAGTATTTT
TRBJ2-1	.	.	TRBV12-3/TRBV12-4	CASSYRVYNEQFF	TGTGCCAGCAGCTACAGGGTCTACAATGAGCAGTTCTTC
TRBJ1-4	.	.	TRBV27	CASSFSTGWEKLFF	TGTGCCAGCAGTTTTTCAACAGGGTGGGAAAAACTGTTTTTT
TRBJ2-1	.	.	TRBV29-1	CSVDLAAYNEQFF	TGCAGCGTTGATTTGGCAGCCTACAATGAGCAGTTCTTC
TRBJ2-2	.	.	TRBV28	CASSSQRATGELFF	TGTGCCAGCAGTTCCCAGAGGGCCACCGGGGAGCTGTTTTTT
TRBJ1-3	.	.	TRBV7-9	CASTLTTDTSGNTIYF	TGTGCCAGCACCTTAACGACAGATACGTCTGGAAACACCATATATTTT
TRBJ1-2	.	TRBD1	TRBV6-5	CASSSGQAIGYTF	TGTGCCAGCAGTTCCGGACAGGCGATAGGCTACACCTTC
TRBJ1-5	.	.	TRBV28	CASSLGQSNQPQHF	TGTGCCAGCAGTTTAGGGCAAAGCAATCAGCCCCAGCATTTT
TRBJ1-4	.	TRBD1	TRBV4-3	CASSPYQGAGEKLFF	TGCGCCAGCAGCCCGTACCAGGGGGCCGGTGAAAAACTGTTTTTT
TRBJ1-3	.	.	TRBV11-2	CASSFDPASSGNTIYF	TGTGCCAGCAGCTTTGATCCGGCTAGCTCTGGAAACACCATATATTTT
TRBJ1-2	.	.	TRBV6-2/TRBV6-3	CASSYKPTGRHGYTF	TGTGCCAGCAGTTACAAGCCCACAGGGCGCCATGGCTACACCTTC
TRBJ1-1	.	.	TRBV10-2	CASSERGNYEAFF	TGCGCCAGCAGTGAGCGAGGCAACTACGAAGCTTTCTTT
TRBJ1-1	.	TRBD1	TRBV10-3	CATVGTGNTEAFF	TGTGCCACTGTTGGGACAGGGAACACTGAAGCTTTCTTT
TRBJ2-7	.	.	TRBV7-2	CASSAHVSGPWAYEQYF	TGTGCCAGCAGCGCGCACGTTAGCGGACCTTGGGCCTACGAGCAGTACTTC
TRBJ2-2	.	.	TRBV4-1	CASSQSDGHLITGELFF	TGCGCCAGCAGCCAATCCGACGGACACCTTATCACCGGGGAGCTGTTTTTT
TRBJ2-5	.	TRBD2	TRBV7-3	CASSLNPGLAGGGETQYF	TGTGCCAGCAGCTTAAACCCGGGACTAGCGGGGGGCGGGGAGACCCAGTACTTC
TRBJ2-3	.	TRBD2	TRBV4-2	CASSQDLAGTDTQYF	TGTGCCAGCAGCCAAGATCTAGCGGGCACAGATACGCAGTATTTT
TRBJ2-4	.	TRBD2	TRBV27	CASTPRGGTKNIQYF	TGTGCCAGCACGCCCCGGGGGGGAACCAAAAACATTCAGTACTTC
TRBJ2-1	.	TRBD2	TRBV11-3	CASSSPLAGRGSFF	TGTGCCAGCAGCTCCCCTTTAGCGGGTCGGGGCTCGTTCTTC
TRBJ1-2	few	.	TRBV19	CASKTAGPFYGYTF	TGTGCCAGCAAGACCGCAGGGCCCTTCTATGGCTACACCTTC
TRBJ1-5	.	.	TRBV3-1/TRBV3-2	CASSTTGGGQPQHF	TGTGCCAGCAGCACGACAGGCGGCGGGCAGCCCCAGCATTTT
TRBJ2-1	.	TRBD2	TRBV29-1	CSVGSGSSYNEQFF	TGCAGCGTAGGAAGCGGGAGCTCCTACAATGAGCAGTTCTTC
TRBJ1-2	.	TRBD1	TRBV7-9	CASSPTGGGYGYTF	TGTGCCAGCAGCCCGACAGGGGGTGGTTATGGCTACACCTTC
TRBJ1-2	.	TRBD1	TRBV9	CASTGQDYGYTF	TGTGCGAGTACGGGACAGGACTATGGCTACACCTTC
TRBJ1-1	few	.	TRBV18	CASSPISGWNTEAFF	TGTGCCAGCTCACCAATCTCGGGATGGAACACTGAAGCTTTCTTT
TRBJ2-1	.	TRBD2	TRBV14	CASRKENTPGLADAYSSYNEQFF	TGTGCCAGCAGAAAAGAAAATACACCGGGACTAGCGGACGCTTATAGCTCCTACAATGAGCAGTTCTTC
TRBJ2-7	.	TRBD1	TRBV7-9	CASSPQTDRGREQYF	TGTGCCAGCAGCCCACAAACAGACAGGGGAAGGGAGCAGTACTTC
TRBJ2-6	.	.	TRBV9	CASSVERQSYSGANVLTF	TGTGCCAGCAGCGTAGAGAGACAGTCTTACTCTGGGGCCAACGTCCTGACTTTC
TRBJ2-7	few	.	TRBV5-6	CASSLAGQQYF	TGTGCCAGCAGCTTGGCAGGCCAGCAGTACTTC
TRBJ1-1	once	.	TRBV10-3	CAISAKGGNTEAFF	TGTGCCATCAGTGCGAAAGGGGGGAACACTGAAGCTTTCTTT
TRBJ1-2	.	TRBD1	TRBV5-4	CASSSTGGYYGYTF	TGTGCCAGCAGCAGCACAGGGGGCTACTATGGCTACACCTTC
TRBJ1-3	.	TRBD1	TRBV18	CASSPPGTDGNTIYF	TGTGCCAGCTCACCACCTGGGACAGATGGAAACACCATATATTTT
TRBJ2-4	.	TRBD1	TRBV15	CATGTGGGNIQYF	TGTGCCACCGGGACAGGGGGAGGGAACATTCAGTACTTC
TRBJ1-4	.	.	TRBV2	CASSKAGGLNEKLFF	TGTGCCAGCAGTAAGGCGGGGGGATTAAATGAAAAACTGTTTTTT
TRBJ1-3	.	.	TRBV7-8	CASSLALGGLSGNTIYF	TGTGCCAGCAGCTTAGCGTTGGGGGGGCTCTCTGGAAACACCATATATTTT